Listed below are T cell receptor beta chains from one sample, sequenced in a study of esophageal squamous cell carcinoma under preoperative chemotherapy. MiXCR, applied by TCRdb to the PCR reads, yields one record per CDR3 protein. The data contain some 16,000 distinct CDR3 sequences, approximately 57% of them singletons. The sample was acquired from a patient given preoperative chemotherapy. Source of these receptors: a human donor with esophageal squamous cell carcinoma. The donor label of this sample is uncertain. Each CDR3 is given with its conserved first and last residue. D genes are given only for firm matches. Clone size is not always given. Where it is, it says once, few, many or a class for expanded clones.

j_call clone_size d_call v_call cdr3_aa cdr3_nt
TRBJ2-1 few NA TRBV6-1 CASSRTEYEQFF TGTGCCAGCAGCAGGACAGAGTACGAGCAGTTCTTC
TRBJ2-1 NA NA TRBV6-5 CASSYRGGSYEQFF TGTGCCAGCAGTTATCGGGGCGGCTCCTACGAGCAGTTCTTC
TRBJ2-4 NA TRBD1 TRBV6-2/TRBV6-3 CASSFRARGLRATDTQYF TGTGCCAGCAGTTTTCGGGCTAGGGGGCTGCGAGCCACAGATACGCAGTACTTC
TRBJ2-2 NA NA TRBV10-3 CLSSQAVSTGTLFF TGTCTGAGCAGCCAGGCAGTCAGCACCGGGACGCTGTTTTTT
TRBJ2-1 once NA TRBV12-3/TRBV12-4 CAGRGGRDEETQYF TGTGCGGGCAGGGGGGGTCGAGACGAAGAGACCCAGTACTTT
TRBJ2-2 NA NA TRBV6-1 CASSEHLPLAGRTGEQFF TGTGCCAGCAGTGAACATCTCCCACTGGCTGGGAGGACCGGGGAGCAGTTTTTT
TRBJ2-7 many NA TRBV6-1 CASSEYYEQYF TGTGCCAGCAGTGAATACTACGAGCAGTACTTC
TRBJ2-4 NA NA TRBV6-1 CAGGGGREEDTQYF TGTGCGGGCGGAGGGGGCCGTGAAGAGGACACCCAGTACTTC
TRBJ2-1 many TRBD2 TRBV6-5 CASSSPGPGGNEQFF TGTGCCAGCAGTTCCCCGGGCCCGGGAGGGAATGAGCAGTTCTTC
TRBJ2-3 NA NA TRBV6-1 CASSEHLPHVVRTGEQYF TGTGCCAGCAGTGAACATCTCCCACATGTTGTGCGCACCGGGGAGCAGTATTTT
TRBJ2-1 NA NA TRBV6-1 CASSEAVKQAAKVF TGTGCCAGCAGTGAGGCTGTGAAGCAGGCAGCGAAGGTCTTC
TRBJ2-3 medium-sized NA TRBV7-2 CASSSPSVGRGLVSDTQYF TGTGCCAGCAGCTCTCCGTCGGTGGGACGAGGGCTAGTCAGCGATACGCAGTATTTT
TRBJ1-1 NA TRBD1 TRBV6-1 CASSRDSLHTEAFF TGTGCCAGCAGCCGGGACAGCTTGCACACTGAAGCTTTCTTT
TRBJ2-1 NA NA TRBV14 CASSQDRMEQFF TGTGCCAGCAGCCAAGATCGGATGGAGCAGTTCTTC
TRBJ2-1 few NA TRBV6-1 CASLGAPSYNEQFF TGTGCCAGCCTTGGGGCCCCTTCCTACAATGAGCAGTTCTTC
TRBJ2-2 NA NA TRBV6-1 CASSEAKSGELFF TGTGCCAGCAGTGAAGCGAAAAGCGGGGAGCTGTTTTTT
TRBJ2-1 NA NA TRBV7-7 CASSPGAGVKEQFF TGTGCCAGCAGTCCGGGGGCGGGGGTGAAGGAGCAGTTCTTC
TRBJ2-3 NA NA TRBV6-1 CASGGLGGSGQDTQYF TGTGCCAGCGGGGGCCTAGGGGGGAGTGGCCAAGATACGCAGTATTTC